This passage covers 20 T cell receptor beta chains from one sample sequenced in a study of spatial heterogeneity in lung cancer (dated by TCRdb to the late 2010s). Sample time point, as interpreted from the label and publication: sample taken at primary tumor resection. What the authors observed across the whole study: The number of expanded intratumoral alpha and beta TCRs correlated with the tumor nonsynonymous mutation count.

No antigen has been assigned to these receptors. The library was made by 5' RACE. Sequencing took place on a NextSeq 500. TCRdb reanalyzed the raw reads on its own, using fastp at Q25 for trimming and MiXCR for clone calling, and kept in-frame beta chains. Rows are combined by CDR3 protein, so each entry shows the most common genes and DNA. Counted in this sample were approximately 12,000 distinct CDR3 sequences; roughly 5.6% of them appeared once. 25% of the sample is taken by the ten largest. The source material was lung tumor tissue, sampled at surgery. The receptors stem from a male donor with early-stage non-small cell lung cancer.

Only a few counts were recorded for this clonotype. In a library made to pick up alpha chains, this beta chain is a stray read with a size that means little. The chain combines TRBV7-2 with TRBJ2-7; 7 bases map to TRBD1. The germline CDR1 and CDR2 sequences are SGHTA and FQGNSA. V shed 2 bases, J shed 4 bases, and the junction held 8 bases outside the gene matches. The length of the CDR3 is 15 residues. CDR3 amino acids: CASSLRPGGWYEQYF. The CDR3 DNA reads TGTGCCAGCAGCTTAAGGCCAGGGGGATGGTACGAGCAGTACTTC.

In this sample, this clonotype turned up many times. The library was designed around alpha chains, so this beta chain is a stray read whose abundance carries little weight. The chain has TRBV7-6 and TRBJ1-2, with unresolved D. The CDR3 is 13 amino acids. Germline values: CDR1 SGHVS, CDR2 FNYEAQ. The V gene lost 5 bases and the J gene lost 3 bases, with 10 bases spanning the gap. The CDR3 DNA follows: TGTGCCAGCAGCCCCCAGCTTTACTATGGCTACACCTTC. Translated, it gives CASSPQLYYGYTF.

This clonotype was detected many times. In a library made to pick up alpha chains, this beta chain is a stray read with a size that means little. The CDR3 region is CSAKTGGQYEQYF. The CDR3 region has the DNA TGCAGTGCTAAGACAGGGGGTCAATACGAGCAGTACTTC. V usage is TRBV20-1 and J usage is TRBJ2-7, with TRBD1 matching over 9 bases. The germline V gene has CDR1 DFQATT and CDR2 SNEGSKA (reference sequence). The CDR3 contains 13 residues. The J segment lost 4 bases and the V segment lost 4 bases, leaving 5 bases of the junction unmatched.

Ten or more counts support this clonotype. For a library built for alpha chains, this beta chain is a stray read; little rests on its size. The V call is TRBV7-2, the J call TRBJ2-3, with 7 bases fitting TRBD1. After removal of 7 bases from V and 10 bases from J, the junction contained 11 bases not matched to a gene. CDR1 and CDR2 from the germline V gene are SGHTA and FQGNSA. The CDR3 contains 13 residues. Here the CDR3 reads CASNRQGQYAQYF. CDR3 DNA sequence: TGTGCCAGCAATCGACAGGGCCAATACGCGCAGTATTTT.

This clonotype was seen repeatedly, ten times or more. This beta chain lies outside the target of a library built for alpha chains; its clone size means little. The rearrangement uses TRBV4-1 and TRBJ1-1, with TRBD1 as a possible D gene (6 bases). The CDR3 extends over 15 amino acids. V lost 0 bases to trimming and J lost 7 bases, with 15 bases between them. Germline CDR1 reads MGHRA; CDR2 reads YSYEKL. This CDR3 reads CASSQEGGLKGEAFF. The CDR3 DNA reads as TGCGCCAGCAGCCAAGAAGGGGGGCTGAAGGGTGAAGCTTTCTTT.

Turning to this clonotype: This beta chain is an off-target read within a library intended for alpha chains, so its frequency means little. This rearrangement joins TRBV7-9 to TRBJ1-5; no definite D call. Germline CDR1 SEHNR, CDR2 FQNEAQ (reference sequence). Trimming left V 5 bases short and J 5 bases short, with 7 bases between. The CDR3 contains 12 residues. CDR3 DNA: TGTGCCAGCAGCCTGTCCCATCAGCCCCAGCATTTT. It specifies CASSLSHQPQHF. The complete variable domain, with remaining parts taken from reference TRBV7-9 and TRBJ1-5, reads DTGVSQNPRHKITKRGQNVTFRCDPISEHNRLYWYRQTLGQGPEFLTYFQNEAQLEKSRLLSDRFSAERPKGSFSTLEIQRTEQGDSAMYLCASSLSHQPQHFGDGTRLSIL.

This clonotype was observed many times. The library was built for alpha chains, so this beta chain is an off-target read and its size means little. The chain links TRBV3-1 to TRBJ2-3, with TRBD2 matching 11 bases. CDR3 length: 18 amino acids. With V trimmed by 4 bases and J by 0 bases, 9 bases remained unmatched. Germline V gene lookup returns CDR1 LGHDT and CDR2 YNNKEL (reference sequence). CDR3 protein: CASSRTSGGLTSTDTQYF. DNA for the CDR3: TGTGCCAGCAGCCGAACTAGCGGGGGACTCACTAGCACAGATACGCAGTATTTT.

This clonotype came up many times. A library prepared for alpha chains yielded this beta chain as an off-target read; its size is of little meaning. V gene TRBV4-1 combines with J gene TRBJ2-2; D may be TRBD1 or TRBD2 (5 bases each). V lost 1 base, J lost 4 bases, and 10 bases lay in between. This CDR3 comprises 15 residues. Germline values: CDR1 MGHRA, CDR2 YSYEKL. The CDR3 sequence is CASSQGGGGTGELFF. The CDR3 bases are TGCGCCAGCAGCCAAGGGGGTGGGGGCACCGGGGAGCTGTTTTTT.

This clonotype was observed at least ten times. The library was designed around alpha chains, so this beta chain is a stray read whose abundance carries little weight. The chain uses TRBV5-1 and TRBJ2-5; 8 bases agree with TRBD1. CDR1 and CDR2 (germline): SGHRS, YFSETQ. The CDR3 sequence is 16 residues long. The junction had 5 bases not matched to a gene; V was cut back by 0 bases and J by 1 base. The CDR3 DNA follows: TGCGCCAGCAGCTTGGGCCGGACAGGGATCCAAGAGACCCAGTACTTC. It is translated as CASSLGRTGIQETQYF. Full variable domain (outside the CDR3, taken from reference TRBV5-1 and TRBJ2-5): KAGVTQTPRYLIKTRGQQVTLSCSPISGHRSVSWYQQTPGQGLQFLFEYFSETQRNKGNFPGRFSGRQFSNSRSEMNVSTLELGDSALYLCASSLGRTGIQETQYFGPGTRLLVL.

On this clonotype itself: Within a library made for alpha chains, this beta chain is off target, and its count is uninformative. The chain couples TRBV5-5 to TRBJ1-1; TRBD1 matches at 8 bases. The junction had 12 bases not matched to a gene; V was cut back by 6 bases and J by 5 bases. Germline V gene sequence: CDR1 SGHKS, CDR2 YYEKEE (reference sequence). The CDR3 runs 15 residues. The DNA of the CDR3 is TGTGCCAGCATCCCCGCAGGGGGCGTAGGGACTGAAGCTTTCTTT. Amino acids: CASIPAGGVGTEAFF.

This clonotype has ten or more counts. The library was designed around alpha chains, so this beta chain is a stray read whose abundance carries little weight. The J gene is TRBJ2-7, the V gene TRBV7-2, with 7 bases identical to TRBD2. Germline CDR1 SGHTA, CDR2 FQGNSA. This CDR3 has 15 residues. Trimming took 2 bases from V and 2 from J; bases not matched to a gene: 6. In DNA, the CDR3 is TGTGCCAGCAGCTTAAAGGGGACTATCACCTACGAGCAGTACTTC. It translates to CASSLKGTITYEQYF.

This clonotype was seen many times. Because the library targeted alpha chains, this beta chain is an off-target read whose size means little. V and J are TRBV5-1 and TRBJ2-5; the D gene is possibly TRBD1 (6 bases). Trimming took off 1 base at V and 4 bases at J, with 20 bases between the two ends. Germline CDR1 SGHRS, CDR2 YFSETQ. The CDR3 has 17 residues. CDR3: CASSLRAGTPDRETQYF. As DNA, the CDR3 is TGCGCCAGCAGCTTGAGGGCCGGGACACCCGATCGAGAGACCCAGTACTTC.

This clonotype was counted many times. The library was prepared for alpha chains; this beta chain is a stray read, so its frequency means little. This sequence joins TRBV6-1 and TRBJ1-4, with 8 bases lining up with TRBD1. There are 15 residues in the CDR3. Germline assignment: CDR1 MNHNS and CDR2 SASEGT. V lost 5 bases to trimming and J lost 1 base; unmatched junction nucleotides: 3. CDR3 DNA: TGTGCCAGCAGTTATGACAGGGGAACTAATGAAAAACTGTTTTTT. The encoded protein is CASSYDRGTNEKLFF.

At least ten counts were recorded for this clonotype. The library was built for alpha chains, so this beta chain is an off-target read and its size means little. The rearrangement uses TRBV15 and TRBJ1-2; unclear D gene. The V end lost 0 bases, the J end lost 5 bases, and 4 bases lay between the germline ends. This CDR3 is built from 12 residues. Germline V gene sequence: CDR1 LNHNV, CDR2 YYDKDF (reference sequence). CDR3 loop: CATSRDRYGYTF. The CDR3 DNA follows: TGTGCCACCAGCAGAGATAGATATGGCTACACCTTC.

Ten or more counts support this clonotype. The library was prepared for alpha chains; this beta chain is a stray read, so its frequency means little. V usage is TRBV20-1 and J usage is TRBJ2-1, with 10 bases lining up with TRBD1. In germline, CDR1 is DFQATT, CDR2 SNEGSKA (reference sequence). The CDR3 consists of 14 residues. V shed 3 bases and J 6 bases; nucleotides not matched to a gene: 5. The CDR3 here is CSASFDRGRNEQFF. The CDR3 DNA follows: TGCAGTGCTAGTTTCGACAGGGGGCGCAATGAGCAGTTCTTC.

This clonotype was counted at least ten times. This beta chain is a stray read from a library made for alpha chains; its abundance is not meaningful. The chain joins TRBV10-3 to TRBJ1-2; the D is unclear. The V gene lost 5 bases and the J gene lost 0 bases, with 7 bases spanning the gap. CDR3 length: 13 amino acids. Germline V lookup: CDR1 ENHRY, CDR2 SYGVKD. CDR3 in amino acids: CAISLNSNYGYTF. The CDR3 DNA sequence: TGTGCCATCAGTTTAAACTCTAACTATGGCTACACCTTC.

On this clonotype itself: Found in a library prepared for alpha chains, this beta chain is an off-target read, and its abundance has little meaning. The chain is built from TRBV15 and TRBJ1-5, with D unclear. V lost 1 base and J 1 base, leaving 14 bases between the germline ends. This CDR3 region has 17 residues. From germline, CDR1 is LNHNV and CDR2 YYDKDF (reference sequence). The CDR3 DNA reads as TGTGCCACCAGCAGAGTCCGGCTGGCACCCAGCAATCAGCCCCAGCATTTT. Translation gives CATSRVRLAPSNQPQHF.

As to this clonotype: Because the library targeted alpha chains, this beta chain is an off-target read whose size means little. V and J are TRBV30 and TRBJ1-2; weak D call: TRBD1 (5 bases). V lost 0 bases and J 2 bases, leaving 7 bases between the germline ends. This CDR3 spans 13 amino acids. The germline V gene has CDR1 GTSNPN and CDR2 SVGIG (reference sequence). CDR3 nucleotides: TGTGCCTGGAGTGTAGACAGCAACTATGGCTACACCTTC. Translated, it gives CAWSVDSNYGYTF.

This clonotype was recorded many times. A library prepared for alpha chains yielded this beta chain as an off-target read; its size is of little meaning. V is TRBV18 and J is TRBJ1-5, with D uncertain. CDR3 length: 14 amino acids. V dropped 6 bases and J dropped 0 bases, with 9 bases sitting between them. Germline V CDR1 and CDR2: KGHSH, LQKENI. In nucleotides, the CDR3 is TGTGCCAGCTCTCCGGACGGTAGCAATCAGCCCCAGCATTTT. Amino acid sequence: CASSPDGSNQPQHF.

This clonotype has at least ten counts. This beta chain is a stray sequence in a library constructed for alpha chains; its clone size is not meaningful. The rearrangement links TRBV15 to TRBJ2-4; D uncertain. The CDR3 loop spans 16 amino acids. Trimming left V 3 bases short and J 0 bases short, with 12 bases between. The V gene's germline CDR1 is LNHNV and CDR2 YYDKDF (reference sequence). CDR3 bases: TGTGCCACCAGCAGGGACCGCCCTCTAGCCAAAAACATTCAGTACTTC. Residues: CATSRDRPLAKNIQYF.